Below, one T cell receptor (beta chain) is given with its context. Its antigen is unknown. The CDR3 is made up of 14 amino acids. Germline V CDR1 and CDR2: SQVTM, ANQGSEA. Germline trimming cut 6 bases from V and 1 base from J; bases unmatched to any gene: 6. This entry comes from a study of T cells in Graves' hyperthyroidism and ophthalmopathy. Whole-study findings and limits: The authors' 13 V-J model separated ophthalmopathy from stable hyperthyroidism.

Researchers amplified the TCR beta CDR3 regions from RNA transcripts. RT-PCR in the first round (using the HTBI primer set) targeted the TCR CDR3. TCRdb recomputed calls from the multiplex PCR reads with MiXCR, one row per CDR3 protein. The sample lists roughly 800,000 distinct CDR3 sequences; around 38% were seen once. This chain uses TRBV29-1 with TRBJ1-5; 7 bases fit TRBD1. Sequenced sample: blood. The receptor comes from a man aged 18-30 years with Graves' hyperthyroidism. The CDR3 loop is CSVRQGMSNQPQHF. CDR3 DNA sequence: TGCAGCGTCCGACAGGGTATGAGCAATCAGCCCCAGCATTTT.